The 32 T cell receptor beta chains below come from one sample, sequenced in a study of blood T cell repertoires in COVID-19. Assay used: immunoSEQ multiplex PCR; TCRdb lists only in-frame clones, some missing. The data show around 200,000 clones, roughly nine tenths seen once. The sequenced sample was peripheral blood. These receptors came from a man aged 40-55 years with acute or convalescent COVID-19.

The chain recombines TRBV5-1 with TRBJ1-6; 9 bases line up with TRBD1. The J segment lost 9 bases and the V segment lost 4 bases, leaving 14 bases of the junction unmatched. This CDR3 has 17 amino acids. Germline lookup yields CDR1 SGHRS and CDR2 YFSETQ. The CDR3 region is CASSLKGTGGEGSPLHF. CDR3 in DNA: TGCGCCAGCAGCCTAAAGGGCACAGGGGGCGAAGGTTCACCCCTCCACTTT.

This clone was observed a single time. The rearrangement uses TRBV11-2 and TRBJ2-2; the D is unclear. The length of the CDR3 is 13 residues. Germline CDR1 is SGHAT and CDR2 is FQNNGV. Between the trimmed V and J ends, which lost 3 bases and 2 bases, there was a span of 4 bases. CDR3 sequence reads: CASSFINTGELFF. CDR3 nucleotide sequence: TGTGCCAGCAGCTTTATCAACACCGGGGAGCTGTTTTTT.

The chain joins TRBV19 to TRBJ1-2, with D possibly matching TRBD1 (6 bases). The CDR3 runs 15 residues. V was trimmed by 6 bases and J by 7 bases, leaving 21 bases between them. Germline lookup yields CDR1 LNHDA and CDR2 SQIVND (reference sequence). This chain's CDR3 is CASSPTGRQGSGYTF. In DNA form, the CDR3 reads TGTGCCAGTAGCCCGACTGGCCGTCAGGGGAGTGGCTACACCTTC.

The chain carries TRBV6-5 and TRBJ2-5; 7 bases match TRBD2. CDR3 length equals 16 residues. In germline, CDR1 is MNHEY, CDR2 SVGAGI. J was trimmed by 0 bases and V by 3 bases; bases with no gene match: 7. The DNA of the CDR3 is TGTGCCAGCAGTTATGGGTGGGGGACTAACCAAGAGACCCAGTACTTC. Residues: CASSYGWGTNQETQYF.

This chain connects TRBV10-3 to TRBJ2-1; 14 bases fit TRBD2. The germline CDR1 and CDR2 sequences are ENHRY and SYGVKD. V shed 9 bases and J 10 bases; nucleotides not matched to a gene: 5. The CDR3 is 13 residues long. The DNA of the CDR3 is TGTGCCATGGGACTAGCGGGGGCGGACGAGCAGTTCTTC. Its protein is CAMGLAGADEQFF.

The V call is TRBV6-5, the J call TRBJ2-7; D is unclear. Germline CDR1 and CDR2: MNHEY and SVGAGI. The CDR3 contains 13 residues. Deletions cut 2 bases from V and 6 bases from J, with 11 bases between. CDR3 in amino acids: CASSYTPTREQYF. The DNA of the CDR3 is TGTGCCAGCAGTTACACCCCTACCCGCGAGCAGTACTTC.

The DNA of the CDR3 is TGTGCCAGCAGCGAGGGGACAGCGTATAATTCACCCCTCCACTTT. This codes for CASSEGTAYNSPLHF. The chain joins TRBV2 to TRBJ1-6; the match to TRBD1 covers 7 bases. V shed 6 bases and J 4 bases; nucleotides not matched to a gene: 6. CDR1 is SNHLY, CDR2 FYNNEI, per germline. The CDR3 sequence is 15 residues long. The whole variable domain, remainder taken from reference TRBV2 and TRBJ1-6, is EPEVTQTPSHQVTQMGQEVILRCVPISNHLYFYWYRQILGQKVEFLVSFYNNEISEKSEIFDDQFSVERPDGSNFTLKIRSTKLEDSAMYFCASSEGTAYNSPLHFGNGTRLTVT.

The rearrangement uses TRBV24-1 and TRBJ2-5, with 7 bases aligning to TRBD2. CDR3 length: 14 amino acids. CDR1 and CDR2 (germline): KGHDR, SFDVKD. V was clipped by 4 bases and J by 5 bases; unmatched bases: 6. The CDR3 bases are TGTGCCACCAGTGACCCCGGACTAGGGGAGACCCAGTACTTC. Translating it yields CATSDPGLGETQYF.

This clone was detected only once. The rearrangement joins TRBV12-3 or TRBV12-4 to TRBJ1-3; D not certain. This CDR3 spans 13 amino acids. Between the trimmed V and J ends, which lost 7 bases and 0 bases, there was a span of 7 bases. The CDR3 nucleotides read TGTGCCAGCACTCCTAACTCTGGAAACACCATATATTTT. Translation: CASTPNSGNTIYF.

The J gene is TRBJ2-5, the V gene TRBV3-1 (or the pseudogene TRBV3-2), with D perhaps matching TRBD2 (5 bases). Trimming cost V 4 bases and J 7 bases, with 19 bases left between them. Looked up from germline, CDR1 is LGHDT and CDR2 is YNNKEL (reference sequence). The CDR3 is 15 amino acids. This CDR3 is CASSPHNGDDLTQYF. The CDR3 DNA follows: TGTGCCAGCAGCCCGCACAACGGGGATGACCTGACCCAGTACTTC.

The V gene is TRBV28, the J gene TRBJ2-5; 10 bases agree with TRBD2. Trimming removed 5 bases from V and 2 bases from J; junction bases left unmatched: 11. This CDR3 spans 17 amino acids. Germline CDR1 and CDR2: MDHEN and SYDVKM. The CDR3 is CASSPRGSGGQQETQYF. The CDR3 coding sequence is TGTGCCAGCAGTCCCCGCGGTAGCGGGGGGCAACAAGAGACCCAGTACTTC.

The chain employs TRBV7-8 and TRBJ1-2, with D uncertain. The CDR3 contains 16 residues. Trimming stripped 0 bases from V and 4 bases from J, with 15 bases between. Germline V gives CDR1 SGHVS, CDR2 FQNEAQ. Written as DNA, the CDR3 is TGTGCCAGCAGCTTAGCCCCCGGGGAGGGTCGCTATGGCTACACCTTC. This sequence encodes CASSLAPGEGRYGYTF.

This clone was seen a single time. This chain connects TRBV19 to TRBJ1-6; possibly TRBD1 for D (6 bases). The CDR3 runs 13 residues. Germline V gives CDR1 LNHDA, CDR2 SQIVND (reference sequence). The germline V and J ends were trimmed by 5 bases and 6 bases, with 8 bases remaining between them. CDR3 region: CASSSQGNSPLHF. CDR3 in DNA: TGTGCCAGTAGTTCACAGGGTAATTCACCCCTCCACTTT.

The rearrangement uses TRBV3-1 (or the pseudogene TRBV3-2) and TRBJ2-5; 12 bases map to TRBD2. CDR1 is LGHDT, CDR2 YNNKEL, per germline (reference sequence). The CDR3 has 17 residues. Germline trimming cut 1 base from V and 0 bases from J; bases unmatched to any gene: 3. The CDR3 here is CASSQGLAGGYQETQYF. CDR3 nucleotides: TGTGCCAGCAGCCAAGGGCTAGCGGGGGGGTACCAAGAGACCCAGTACTTC.

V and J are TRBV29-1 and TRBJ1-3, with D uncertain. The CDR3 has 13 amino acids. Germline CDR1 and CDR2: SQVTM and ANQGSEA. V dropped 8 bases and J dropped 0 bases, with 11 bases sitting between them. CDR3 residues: CSSEPYSGNTIYF. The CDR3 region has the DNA TGCAGCTCGGAGCCCTACTCTGGAAACACCATATATTTT.

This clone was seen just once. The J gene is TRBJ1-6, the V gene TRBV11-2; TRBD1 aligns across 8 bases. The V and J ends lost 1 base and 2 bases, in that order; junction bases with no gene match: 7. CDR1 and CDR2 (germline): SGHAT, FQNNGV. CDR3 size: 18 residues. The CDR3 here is CASSLVTGQGTYNSPLHF. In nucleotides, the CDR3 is TGTGCCAGCAGCTTAGTCACAGGACAGGGCACCTATAATTCACCCCTCCACTTT.

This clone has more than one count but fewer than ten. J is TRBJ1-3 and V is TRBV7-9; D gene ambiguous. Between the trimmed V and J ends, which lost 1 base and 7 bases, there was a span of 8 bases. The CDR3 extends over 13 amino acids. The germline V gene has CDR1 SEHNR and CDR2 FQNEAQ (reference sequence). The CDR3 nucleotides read TGTGCCAGCAGCTTAGATCCCCCTAACACCATATATTTT. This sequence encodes CASSLDPPNTIYF.

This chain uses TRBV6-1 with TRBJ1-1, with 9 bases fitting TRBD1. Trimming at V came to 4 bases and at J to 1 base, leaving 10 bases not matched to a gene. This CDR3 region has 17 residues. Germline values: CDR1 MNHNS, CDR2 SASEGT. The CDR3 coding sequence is TGTGCCAGCAGTGTACCCCGGGACAGGGCAGAGAACACTGAAGCTTTCTTT. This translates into CASSVPRDRAENTEAFF.

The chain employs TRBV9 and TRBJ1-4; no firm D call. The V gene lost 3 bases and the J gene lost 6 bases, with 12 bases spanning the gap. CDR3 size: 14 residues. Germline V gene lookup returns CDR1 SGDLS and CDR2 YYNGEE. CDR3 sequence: CASSAWELDEKLFF. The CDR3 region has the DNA TGTGCCAGCAGCGCCTGGGAGCTAGATGAAAAACTGTTTTTT.

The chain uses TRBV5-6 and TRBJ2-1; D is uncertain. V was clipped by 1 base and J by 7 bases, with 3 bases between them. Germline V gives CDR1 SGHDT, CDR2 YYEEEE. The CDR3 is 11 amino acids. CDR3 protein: CASSLINEQFF. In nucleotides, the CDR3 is TGTGCCAGCAGCTTGATAAATGAGCAGTTCTTC.

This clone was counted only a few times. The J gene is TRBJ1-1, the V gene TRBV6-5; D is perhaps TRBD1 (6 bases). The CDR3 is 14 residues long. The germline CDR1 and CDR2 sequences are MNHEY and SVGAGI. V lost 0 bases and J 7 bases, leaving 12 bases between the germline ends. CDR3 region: CASSYSLGAVEAFF. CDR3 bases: TGTGCCAGCAGTTACTCGCTGGGGGCAGTTGAAGCTTTCTTT.

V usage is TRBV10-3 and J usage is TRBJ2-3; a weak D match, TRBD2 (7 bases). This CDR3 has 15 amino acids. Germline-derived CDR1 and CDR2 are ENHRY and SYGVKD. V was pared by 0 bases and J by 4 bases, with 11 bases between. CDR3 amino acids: CAISESRGRADTQYF. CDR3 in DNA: TGTGCCATCAGTGAGTCGCGGGGGCGAGCAGATACGCAGTATTTT.

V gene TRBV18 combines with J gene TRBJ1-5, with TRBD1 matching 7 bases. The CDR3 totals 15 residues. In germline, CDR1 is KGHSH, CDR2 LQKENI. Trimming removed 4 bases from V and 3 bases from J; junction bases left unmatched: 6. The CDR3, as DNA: TGTGCCAGCTCACACCGGGACAGCCACAATCAGCCCCAGCATTTT. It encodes CASSHRDSHNQPQHF.

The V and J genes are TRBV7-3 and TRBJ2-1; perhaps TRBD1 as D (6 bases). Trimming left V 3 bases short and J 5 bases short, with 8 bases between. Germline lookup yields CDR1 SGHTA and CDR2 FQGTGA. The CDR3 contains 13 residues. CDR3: CASSLGQNNEQFF. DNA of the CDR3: TGTGCCAGCAGCTTGGGACAAAACAATGAGCAGTTCTTC.

The CDR3 reads CASSGTSGGPYNEQFF. CDR3 nucleotide sequence: TGTGCCAGCAGCGGGACTAGCGGGGGCCCCTACAATGAGCAGTTCTTC. This chain uses TRBV9 with TRBJ2-1, with 13 bases that match TRBD2. J gave up 2 bases and V 3 bases, and 2 bases lay outside the gene matches. The CDR3 length is 16 residues. Germline V gene sequence: CDR1 SGDLS, CDR2 YYNGEE.

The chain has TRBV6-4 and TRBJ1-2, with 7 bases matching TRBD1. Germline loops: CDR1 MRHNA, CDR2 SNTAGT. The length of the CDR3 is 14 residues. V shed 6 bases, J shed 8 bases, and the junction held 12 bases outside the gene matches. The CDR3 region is CASRDPTGALGYTF. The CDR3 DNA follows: TGTGCCAGCAGGGACCCAACAGGGGCTCTGGGCTACACCTTC.

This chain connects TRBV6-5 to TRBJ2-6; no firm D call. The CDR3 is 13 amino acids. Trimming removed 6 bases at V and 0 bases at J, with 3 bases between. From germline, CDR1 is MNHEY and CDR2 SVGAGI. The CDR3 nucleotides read TGTGCCAGCAGCATCTCTGGGGCCAACGTCCTGACTTTC. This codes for CASSISGANVLTF.

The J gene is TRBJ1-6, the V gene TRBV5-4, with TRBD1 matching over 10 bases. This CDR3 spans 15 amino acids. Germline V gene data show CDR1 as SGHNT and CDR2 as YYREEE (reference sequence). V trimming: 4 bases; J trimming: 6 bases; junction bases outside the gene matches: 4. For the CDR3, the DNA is TGTGCCAGCAGCAGACGGGACAGGGGTAATTCACCCCTCCACTTT. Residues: CASSRRDRGNSPLHF.

The CDR3: CASSPPGQLNTEAFF. The CDR3 region has the DNA TGTGCCAGCAGCCCCCCGGGACAGTTGAACACTGAAGCTTTCTTT. This chain uses TRBV7-2 with TRBJ1-1; TRBD1 matches at 7 bases. Germline loops: CDR1 SGHTA, CDR2 FQGNSA. After removal of 5 bases from V and 0 bases from J, the junction contained 6 bases not matched to a gene. The CDR3 is 15 amino acids.

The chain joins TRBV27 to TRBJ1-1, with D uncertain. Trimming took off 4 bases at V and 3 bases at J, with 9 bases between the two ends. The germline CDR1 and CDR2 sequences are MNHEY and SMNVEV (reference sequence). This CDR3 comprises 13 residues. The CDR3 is CASSSDTYTEAFF. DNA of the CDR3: TGTGCCAGCAGTTCCGACACCTACACTGAAGCTTTCTTT.

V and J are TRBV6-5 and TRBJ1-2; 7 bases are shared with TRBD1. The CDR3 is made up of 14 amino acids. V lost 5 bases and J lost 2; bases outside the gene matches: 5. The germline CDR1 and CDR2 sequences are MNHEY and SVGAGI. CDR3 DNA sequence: TGTGCCAGCAGTAGGACAGGACGCAACTATGGCTACACCTTC. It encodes CASSRTGRNYGYTF.

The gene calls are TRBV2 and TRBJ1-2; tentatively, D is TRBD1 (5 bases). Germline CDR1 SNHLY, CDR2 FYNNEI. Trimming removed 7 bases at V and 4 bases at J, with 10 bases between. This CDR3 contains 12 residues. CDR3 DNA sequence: TGTGCCAGCATTGGGGGGGTCTATGGCTACACCTTC. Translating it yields CASIGGVYGYTF.